This T cell receptor beta chain came from a study of blood T cell repertoires in COVID-19. Study details: The origin of the acute and convalescent COVID-19 samples was the United States, Italy and Spain. Sources were T cells, B-cell-depleted T cells, or PBMCs; the material itself was cDNA or gDNA.

In the authors' workflow: Reference gene primer amplification yielded estimated nucleated cell counts. Produced via immunoSEQ multiplex PCR; TCRdb's table is partial and in-frame only. V and J calls and clone size are copied from that table; D and trimming were computed from the DNA. Altogether approximately 100,000 clones are present, about four fifths being singletons, with the ten largest covering about 5%. CDR3 length: 14 residues. Germline lookup yields CDR1 SEHNR and CDR2 FQNEAQ (reference sequence). Unmatched junction bases numbered 9, after V lost 4 bases and J lost 7 bases. V is TRBV7-9 and J is TRBJ1-1, with TRBD1 identical over 7 bases. What was sequenced was peripheral blood. This sequence originates from a man in his fifties or sixties with acute or convalescent COVID-19. This chain's CDR3 is CASSSMDRLYEAFF. The CDR3 DNA follows: TGTGCCAGCAGCTCAATGGACAGGCTCTATGAAGCTTTCTTT.